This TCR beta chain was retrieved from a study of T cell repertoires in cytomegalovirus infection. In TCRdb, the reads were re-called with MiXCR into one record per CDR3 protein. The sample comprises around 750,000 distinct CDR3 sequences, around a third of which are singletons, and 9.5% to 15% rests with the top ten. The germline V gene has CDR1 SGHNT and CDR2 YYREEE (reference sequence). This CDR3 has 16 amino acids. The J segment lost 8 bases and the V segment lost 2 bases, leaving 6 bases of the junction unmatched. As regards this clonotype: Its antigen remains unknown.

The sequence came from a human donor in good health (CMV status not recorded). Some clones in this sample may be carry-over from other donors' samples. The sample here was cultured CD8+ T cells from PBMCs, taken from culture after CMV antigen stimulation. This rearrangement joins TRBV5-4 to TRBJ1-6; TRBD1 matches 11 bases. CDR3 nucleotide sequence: TGTGCCAGCAGCTTTCCGGGGGGACAGGGGGATTCACCCCTCCACTTT. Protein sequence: CASSFPGGQGDSPLHF.